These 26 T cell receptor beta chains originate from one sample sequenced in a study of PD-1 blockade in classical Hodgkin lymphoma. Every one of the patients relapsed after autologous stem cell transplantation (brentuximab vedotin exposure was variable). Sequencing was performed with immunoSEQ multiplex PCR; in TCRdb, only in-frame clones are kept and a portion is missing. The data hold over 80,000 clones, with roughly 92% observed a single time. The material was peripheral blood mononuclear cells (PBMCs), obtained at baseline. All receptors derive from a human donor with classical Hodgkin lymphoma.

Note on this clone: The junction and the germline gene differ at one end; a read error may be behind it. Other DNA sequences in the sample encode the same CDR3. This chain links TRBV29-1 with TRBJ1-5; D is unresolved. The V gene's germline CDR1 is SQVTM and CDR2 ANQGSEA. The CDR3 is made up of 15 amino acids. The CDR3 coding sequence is TGCACCCTGCCCGAGGGATTAACTAGCAATCAGCCTCAGCATTTT. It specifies CTLPEGLTSNQPQHF. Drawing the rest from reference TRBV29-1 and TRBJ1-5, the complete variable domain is SAVISQKPSRDICQRGTSLTIQCQVDSQVTMMFWYRQQPGQSLTLIATANQGSEATYESGFVIDKFPISRPNLTFSTLTVSNMSPEDSSIYLCTLPEGLTSNQPQHFGDGTRLSIL.

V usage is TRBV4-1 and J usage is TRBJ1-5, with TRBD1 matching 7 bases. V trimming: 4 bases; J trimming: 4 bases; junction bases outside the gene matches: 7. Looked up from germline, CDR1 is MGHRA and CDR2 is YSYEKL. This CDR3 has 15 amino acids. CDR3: CASSRYWDSNQPQHF. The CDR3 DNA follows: TGCGCCAGCAGCCGGTATTGGGACAGTAATCAGCCCCAGCATTTT.

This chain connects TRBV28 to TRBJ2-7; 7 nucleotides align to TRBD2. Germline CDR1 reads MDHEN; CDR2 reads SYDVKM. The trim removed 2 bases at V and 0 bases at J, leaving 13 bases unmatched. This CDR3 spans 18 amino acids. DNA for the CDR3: TGTGCCAGCAGTTTAAAGAGGTCGGTGGGGACTACCTCCTACGAGCAGTACTTC. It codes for CASSLKRSVGTTSYEQYF. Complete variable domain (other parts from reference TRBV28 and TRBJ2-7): DVKVTQSSRYLVKRTGEKVFLECVQDMDHENMFWYRQDPGLGLRLIYFSYDVKMKEKGDIPEGYSVSREKKERFSLILESASTNQTSMYLCASSLKRSVGTTSYEQYFGPGTRLTVT.

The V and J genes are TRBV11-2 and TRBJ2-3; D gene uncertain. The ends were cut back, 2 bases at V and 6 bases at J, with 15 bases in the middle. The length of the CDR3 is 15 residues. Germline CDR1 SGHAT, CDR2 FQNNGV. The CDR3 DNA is TGTGCCAGCAGCTTAACGTTTGGTAGCAGCGATACGCAGTATTTT. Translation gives CASSLTFGSSDTQYF. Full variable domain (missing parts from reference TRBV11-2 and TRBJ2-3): EAGVAQSPRYKIIEKRQSVAFWCNPISGHATLYWYQQILGQGPKLLIQFQNNGVVDDSQLPKDRFSAERLKGVDSTLKIQPAKLEDSAVYLCASSLTFGSSDTQYFGPGTRLTVL.

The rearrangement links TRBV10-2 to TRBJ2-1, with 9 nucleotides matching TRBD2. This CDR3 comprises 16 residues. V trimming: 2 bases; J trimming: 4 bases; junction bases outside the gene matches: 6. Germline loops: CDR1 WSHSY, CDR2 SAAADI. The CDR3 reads CASSEEVAGAYNEQFF. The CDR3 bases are TGCGCCAGCAGTGAGGAGGTAGCGGGAGCATACAATGAGCAGTTCTTC.

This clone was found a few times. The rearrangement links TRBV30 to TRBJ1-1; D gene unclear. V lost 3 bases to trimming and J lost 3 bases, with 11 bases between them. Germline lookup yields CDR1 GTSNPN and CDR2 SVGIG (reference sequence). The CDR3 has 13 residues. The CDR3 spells CAWRDGLDTEAFF. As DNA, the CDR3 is TGTGCCTGGAGAGACGGTTTAGACACTGAAGCTTTCTTT.

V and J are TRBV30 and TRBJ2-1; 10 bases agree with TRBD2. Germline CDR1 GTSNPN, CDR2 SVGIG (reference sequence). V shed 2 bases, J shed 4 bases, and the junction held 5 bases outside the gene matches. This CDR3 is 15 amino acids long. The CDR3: CAWSTGTSVYNEQFF. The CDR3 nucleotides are TGTGCCTGGAGTACCGGGACTAGCGTGTACAATGAGCAGTTCTTC.

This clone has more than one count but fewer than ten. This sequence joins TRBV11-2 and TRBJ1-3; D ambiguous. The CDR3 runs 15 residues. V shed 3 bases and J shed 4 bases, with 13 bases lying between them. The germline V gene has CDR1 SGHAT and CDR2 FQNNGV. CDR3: CASSLGTFLGNTIYF. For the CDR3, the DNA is TGTGCCAGCAGCTTGGGAACCTTTCTGGGAAACACCATATATTTT.

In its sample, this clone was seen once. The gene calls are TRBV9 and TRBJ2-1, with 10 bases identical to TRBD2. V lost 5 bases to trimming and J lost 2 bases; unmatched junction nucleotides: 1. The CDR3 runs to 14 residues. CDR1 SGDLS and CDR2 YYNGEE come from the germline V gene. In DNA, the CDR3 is TGTGCCAGCAGTACTAGCGGGGCCTACAATGAGCAGTTCTTC. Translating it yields CASSTSGAYNEQFF. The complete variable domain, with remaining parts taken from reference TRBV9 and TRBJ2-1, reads DSGVTQTPKHLITATGQRVTLRCSPRSGDLSVYWYQQSLDQGLQFLIQYYNGEERAKGNILERFSAQQFPDLHSELNLSSLELGDSALYFCASSTSGAYNEQFFGPGTRLTVL.

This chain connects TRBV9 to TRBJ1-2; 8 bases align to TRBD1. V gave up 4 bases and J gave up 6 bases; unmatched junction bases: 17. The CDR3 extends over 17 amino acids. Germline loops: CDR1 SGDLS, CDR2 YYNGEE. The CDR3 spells CASSQSREADRADGYTF. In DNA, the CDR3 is TGTGCCAGCAGCCAAAGTAGGGAGGCGGACAGGGCGGATGGCTACACCTTC.

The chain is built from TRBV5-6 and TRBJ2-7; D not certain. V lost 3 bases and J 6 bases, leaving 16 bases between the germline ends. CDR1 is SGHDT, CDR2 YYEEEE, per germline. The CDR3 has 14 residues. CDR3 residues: CASSSGRHPSEQYF. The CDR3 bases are TGTGCCAGCAGCTCCGGACGGCATCCCAGCGAGCAGTACTTC.

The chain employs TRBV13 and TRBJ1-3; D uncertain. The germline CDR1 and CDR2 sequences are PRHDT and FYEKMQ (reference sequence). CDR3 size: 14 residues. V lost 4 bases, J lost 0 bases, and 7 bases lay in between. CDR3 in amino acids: CASSWAVSGNTIYF. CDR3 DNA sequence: TGTGCCAGCAGCTGGGCGGTCTCTGGAAACACCATATATTTT.

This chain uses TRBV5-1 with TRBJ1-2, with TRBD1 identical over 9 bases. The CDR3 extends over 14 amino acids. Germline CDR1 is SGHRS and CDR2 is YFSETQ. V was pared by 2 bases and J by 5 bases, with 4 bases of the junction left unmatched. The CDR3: CASSFRDRVYGYTF. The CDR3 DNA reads TGCGCCAGCAGCTTCCGGGACAGGGTTTATGGCTACACCTTC.

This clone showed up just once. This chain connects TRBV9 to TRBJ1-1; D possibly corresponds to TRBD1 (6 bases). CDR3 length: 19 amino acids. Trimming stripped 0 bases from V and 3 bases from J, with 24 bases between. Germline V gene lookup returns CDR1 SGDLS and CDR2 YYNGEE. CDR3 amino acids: CASSVGGGSRGKGDTEAFF. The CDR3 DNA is TGTGCCAGCAGCGTAGGAGGAGGTTCGAGGGGGAAGGGGGACACTGAAGCTTTCTTT.

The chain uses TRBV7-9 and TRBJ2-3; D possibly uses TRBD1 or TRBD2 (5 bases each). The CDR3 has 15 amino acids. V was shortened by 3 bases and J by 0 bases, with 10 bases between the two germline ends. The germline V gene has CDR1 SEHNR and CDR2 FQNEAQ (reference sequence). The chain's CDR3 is CASSFTGRSTDTQYF. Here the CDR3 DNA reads TGTGCCAGCAGCTTTACGGGACGAAGCACAGATACGCAGTATTTT. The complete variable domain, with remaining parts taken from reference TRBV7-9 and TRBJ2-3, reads DTGVSQNPRHKITKRGQNVTFRCDPISEHNRLYWYRQTLGQGPEFLTYFQNEAQLEKSRLLSDRFSAERPKGSFSTLEIQRTEQGDSAMYLCASSFTGRSTDTQYFGPGTRLTVL.

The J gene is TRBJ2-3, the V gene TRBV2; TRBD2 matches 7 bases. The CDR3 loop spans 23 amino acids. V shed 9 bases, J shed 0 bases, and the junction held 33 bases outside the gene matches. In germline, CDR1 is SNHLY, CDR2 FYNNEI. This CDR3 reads CARPHDQRGHHPGLAASTDTQYF. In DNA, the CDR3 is TGTGCCAGACCCCACGACCAACGAGGACACCACCCGGGGCTAGCGGCAAGCACAGATACGCAGTATTTT.

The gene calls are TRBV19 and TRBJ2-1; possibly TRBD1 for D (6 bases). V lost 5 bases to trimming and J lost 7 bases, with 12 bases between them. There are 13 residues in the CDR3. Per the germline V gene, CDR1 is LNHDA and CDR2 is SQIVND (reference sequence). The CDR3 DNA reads TGTGCCAGTAGTTTAGGGGGTAGTAATGAGCAGTTCTTC. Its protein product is CASSLGGSNEQFF. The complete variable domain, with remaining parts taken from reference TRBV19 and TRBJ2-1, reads DGGITQSPKYLFRKEGQNVTLSCEQNLNHDAMYWYRQDPGQGLRLIYYSQIVNDFQKGDIAEGYSVSREKKESFPLTVTSAQKNPTAFYLCASSLGGSNEQFFGPGTRLTVL.

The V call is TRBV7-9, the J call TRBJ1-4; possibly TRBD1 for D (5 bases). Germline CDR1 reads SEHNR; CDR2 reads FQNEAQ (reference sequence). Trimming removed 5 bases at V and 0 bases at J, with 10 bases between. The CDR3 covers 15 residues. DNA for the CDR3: TGTGCCAGCAGCAGGGACGGTGCAACTAATGAAAAACTGTTTTTT. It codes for CASSRDGATNEKLFF.

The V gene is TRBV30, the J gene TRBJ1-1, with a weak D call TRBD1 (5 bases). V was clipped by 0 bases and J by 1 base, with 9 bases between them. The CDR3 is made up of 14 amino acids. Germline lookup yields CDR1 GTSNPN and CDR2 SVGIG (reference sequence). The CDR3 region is CAWSVWGSNTEAFF. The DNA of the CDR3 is TGTGCCTGGAGTGTCTGGGGGTCGAACACTGAAGCTTTCTTT.

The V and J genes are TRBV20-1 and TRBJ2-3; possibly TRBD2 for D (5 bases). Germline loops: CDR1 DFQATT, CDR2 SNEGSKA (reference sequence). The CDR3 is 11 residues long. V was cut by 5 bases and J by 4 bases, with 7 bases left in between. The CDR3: CSASRADTQYF. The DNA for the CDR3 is TGCAGTGCTTCGCGGGCAGATACGCAGTATTTT.

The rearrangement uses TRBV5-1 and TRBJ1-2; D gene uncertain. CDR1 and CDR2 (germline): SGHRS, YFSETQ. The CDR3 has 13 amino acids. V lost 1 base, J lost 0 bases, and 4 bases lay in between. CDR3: CASSLTANYGYTF. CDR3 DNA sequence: TGCGCCAGCAGCTTGACGGCTAACTATGGCTACACCTTC.

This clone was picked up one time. CDR3 in amino acids: CASSFYDRYNEQFF. DNA for the CDR3: TGTGCCAGCAGCTTTTATGACAGATACAATGAGCAGTTCTTC. The gene calls are TRBV28 and TRBJ2-1; possibly TRBD1 for D (5 bases). Germline-derived CDR1 and CDR2 are MDHEN and SYDVKM. V lost 6 bases and J 4 bases, leaving 13 bases between the germline ends. The CDR3 is made up of 14 amino acids.

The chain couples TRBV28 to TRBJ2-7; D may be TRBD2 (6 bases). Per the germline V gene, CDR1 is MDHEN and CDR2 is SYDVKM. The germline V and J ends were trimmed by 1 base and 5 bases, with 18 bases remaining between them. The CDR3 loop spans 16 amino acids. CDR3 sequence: CASSLSGRGFNDEQYF. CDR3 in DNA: TGTGCCAGCAGTTTATCAGGGCGGGGATTTAACGACGAGCAGTACTTC.

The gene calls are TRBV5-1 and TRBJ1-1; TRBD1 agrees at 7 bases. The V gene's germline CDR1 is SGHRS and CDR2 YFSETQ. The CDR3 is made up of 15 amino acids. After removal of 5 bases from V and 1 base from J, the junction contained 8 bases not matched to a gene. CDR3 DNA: TGCGCCAGCAGTCACAGGGGCGGGGAGAACACTGAAGCTTTCTTT. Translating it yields CASSHRGGENTEAFF.

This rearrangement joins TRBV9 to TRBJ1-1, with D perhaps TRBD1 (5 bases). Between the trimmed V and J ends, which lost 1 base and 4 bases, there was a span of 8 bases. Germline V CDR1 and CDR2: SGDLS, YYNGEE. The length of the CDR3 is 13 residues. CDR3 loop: CASSVQGATEAFF. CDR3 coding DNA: TGTGCCAGCAGCGTACAGGGTGCCACTGAAGCTTTCTTT.

The CDR3 DNA sequence: TGTGCCAGCAGTCGAGAATTTCCCTACGAGCAGTACTTC. Translation: CASSREFPYEQYF. The chain joins TRBV28 to TRBJ2-7; D unclear. With 5 bases removed from V and 2 bases from J, the gap between germline ends came to 10 bases. Per germline, CDR1 MDHEN and CDR2 SYDVKM. The CDR3 is 13 residues long.